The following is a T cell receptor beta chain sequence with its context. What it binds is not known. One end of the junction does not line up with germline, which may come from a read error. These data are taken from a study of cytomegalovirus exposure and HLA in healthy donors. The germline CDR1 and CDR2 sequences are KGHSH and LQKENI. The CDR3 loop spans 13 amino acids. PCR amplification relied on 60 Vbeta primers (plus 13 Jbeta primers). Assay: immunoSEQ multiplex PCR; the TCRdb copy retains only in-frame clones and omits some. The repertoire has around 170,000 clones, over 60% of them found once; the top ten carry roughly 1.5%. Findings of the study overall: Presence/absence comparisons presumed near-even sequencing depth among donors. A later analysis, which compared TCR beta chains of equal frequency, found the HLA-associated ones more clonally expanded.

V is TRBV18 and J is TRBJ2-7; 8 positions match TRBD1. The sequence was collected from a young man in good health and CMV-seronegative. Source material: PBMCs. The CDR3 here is CASSPSLGDRTNF. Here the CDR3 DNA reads TGTGCCAGCTCACCGAGTCTGGGGGACAGGACGAACTTC.